This T cell receptor (beta chain) was profiled in a study of identical twins. Only a few counts were recorded for this clonotype. Its antigen remains unknown. The cDNA had a unique molecular identifier and a template-switch universal primer site. Each CDR3 protein is one row after TCRdb ran MiXCR on the 5' RACE reads. The data hold 1.5 million to 2 million distinct CDR3 sequences, with 25% to 35% observed a single time. General study findings and limits: Twins' excess sharing was less marked for out-of-frame beta sequences. Invariant T cells like MAIT and iNKT could partly confound the zero-insertion analyses. Fewer insertions characterized abundant cord blood beta clonotypes, whereas memory repertoires showed none.

Material: cord blood. This sequence was found in a newborn girl in good health.

CDR3 amino acids: CASSQDGLAGGRNEQFF. For the CDR3, the DNA is TGCGCCAGCAGCCAAGACGGTTTAGCGGGGGGGCGAAATGAGCAGTTCTTC. V is TRBV4-1 and J is TRBJ2-1; 11 bases agree with TRBD2. The germline V gene has CDR1 MGHRA and CDR2 YSYEKL. The CDR3 has 17 amino acids. The V gene end was trimmed by 0 bases and the J gene end by 7 bases; junction bases not matched to a gene: 8.